This entry features one T cell receptor beta chain sequence. Its antigen remains undetermined. Base qualities are not at hand, and no much larger clone is one base apart. This entry comes from a study of T cell changes during pregnancy in multiple sclerosis (dated by TCRdb to the late 2010s). Turning to the overall study: The study examined how the T cell repertoire changed over the course of pregnancy in women with multiple sclerosis.

The library was made by the immunoSEQ multiplex PCR assay. Here the immuneACCESS table is served through TCRdb, limited to in-frame sequences with V and J called. Missing clones are a known gap in these copies; in checked studies unresolved V genes cover under half, and the rest lacks a known reason. The sample profile shows 36,000 or so clones; around 89% of them were found once. The top ten constitute approximately 0.5% of the sample. The CDR3 spans 15 residues, from the cysteine through the phenylalanine. The kept DNA is CDR3 alone, 45 bases in frame from the first base. V and J are truncated by 2 bases and 0 bases respectively, leaving an intervening sequence of 7 bases. The germline V gene yields SGHTA for CDR1 and FQGTGA for CDR2.

This sample comprised CD4+ T cells from peripheral blood mononuclear cells, obtained in the first trimester of pregnancy. The TCR comes from a female donor with multiple sclerosis, enrolled in a pregnancy study. The sequence joins TRBV7-3 to TRBJ2-2; a weak D assignment points to TRBD2 (5 bases agree). The CDR3 has the sequence CASSLAGPNTGELFF. The sequenced DNA: TGTGCCAGCAGCTTAGCGGGCCCGAACACCGGGGAGCTGTTTTTT.